This TCR beta chain is drawn from a study of blood T cell repertoires in COVID-19. About the study: Sites in the United States, Italy and Spain provided acute and convalescent COVID-19 samples.

The CDR3 totals 13 residues. The V gene lost 3 bases and the J gene lost 6 bases, with 8 bases spanning the gap. The germline V gene encodes CDR1 SGHNT and CDR2 YENEEA. A Seattle source enrolled patients during active infection and followed them longitudinally. Original methodology: How many nucleated cells were present was estimated from reference gene primer amplification. The method was immunoSEQ multiplex PCR; TCRdb's version includes in-frame clones alone and lacks a portion of them. The V and J calls and clone size are taken from that table; D and trimming were inferred from the DNA. This table has just over 350,000 clones, around nine tenths appearing once.

Sequencing used peripheral blood. The genes are TRBV11-3 and TRBJ2-2, with D unclear. This TCR derives from a woman in her fifties or sixties with COVID-19, enrolled during active disease. This CDR3 is CASSFTNAGELFF. The CDR3 DNA is TGTGCCAGCAGCTTCACTAATGCCGGGGAGCTGTTTTTT.